A selection of T cell receptor beta chains follows, all from one sample in a study of CD8 T cells in ankylosing spondylitis. TCRdb independently ran MiXCR on the 5' RACE reads; one entry per CDR3 protein. The data contain 10,000 or so distinct CDR3 sequences, roughly 6% of them singletons. Input material: blood, either unsorted or a sorted T cell fraction (not recorded which). The receptors were gathered from a female donor with ankylosing spondylitis or in good health (not recorded which). The CDR3 runs from the conserved cysteine through the conserved F or W. D genes are given only for firm matches. Clone size is given for some rows only: seen once, a few or many times, or a class if the clone is expanded.

v_gene: TRBV9
abundance: many
d_gene: TRBD2
j_gene: TRBJ2-7
CDR3nt: TGTGCCAGCAGACGGGGACTAGCGGGAGACGAGCAGTACTTC
CDR3aa: CASRRGLAGDEQYF

v_gene: TRBV9
abundance: -
d_gene: -
j_gene: TRBJ2-3
CDR3nt: TGTGCCAGCAGCGTAGACGGGAGTGACGATACGCAGTATTTT
CDR3aa: CASSVDGSDDTQYF

v_gene: TRBV6-4
abundance: medium-sized
d_gene: -
j_gene: TRBJ1-1
CDR3nt: TGTGCCAGCCCCACCTTAGTGGCAGAGAAAGCTTTCTTT
CDR3aa: CASPTLVAEKAFF

v_gene: TRBV9
abundance: -
d_gene: -
j_gene: TRBJ2-1
CDR3nt: TGTGCCAGCAGCGGCCCCGGGGGATGGGGTGAGCAGTTCTTC
CDR3aa: CASSGPGGWGEQFF

v_gene: TRBV9
abundance: many
d_gene: -
j_gene: TRBJ2-7
CDR3nt: TGTGCCAGCAGCGTAGACACCAACTACGAGCAGTACTTC
CDR3aa: CASSVDTNYEQYF

v_gene: TRBV9
abundance: many
d_gene: -
j_gene: TRBJ2-7
CDR3nt: TGTGCCAGCAGCGTAGGAGGTGGCAGGGACTACGAGCAGTACTTC
CDR3aa: CASSVGGGRDYEQYF

v_gene: TRBV9
abundance: many
d_gene: -
j_gene: TRBJ2-3
CDR3nt: TGTGCCAGCAGCGTCGGAAGCGCAGATACGCAGTATTTT
CDR3aa: CASSVGSADTQYF

v_gene: TRBV9
abundance: many
d_gene: TRBD2
j_gene: TRBJ2-3
CDR3nt: TGTGCCAGCGCCCAGACAGGGCTTGTAGCGGGAGGGAGCACAGATACGCAGTATTTT
CDR3aa: CASAQTGLVAGGSTDTQYF

v_gene: TRBV9
abundance: many
d_gene: -
j_gene: TRBJ2-3
CDR3nt: TGTGCCAGCAGCGTAGACACCGGGATAGGGTCAGATACGCAGTATTTT
CDR3aa: CASSVDTGIGSDTQYF

v_gene: TRBV9
abundance: medium-sized
d_gene: -
j_gene: TRBJ2-1
CDR3nt: TGTGCCAGCAGCGAAAAGGGATATGAGCAGTTCTTC
CDR3aa: CASSEKGYEQFF

v_gene: TRBV9
abundance: few
d_gene: -
j_gene: TRBJ2-7
CDR3nt: TGTGCCAGCAGCGTACGGGCGACCTCAGGCTACGAGCAGTACTTC
CDR3aa: CASSVRATSGYEQYF

v_gene: TRBV9
abundance: -
d_gene: -
j_gene: TRBJ1-1
CDR3nt: TGTGCCAGCAGCGTAGGGCCGATAATGAACACTGAAGCTTTCTTT
CDR3aa: CASSVGPIMNTEAFF

v_gene: TRBV9
abundance: many
d_gene: -
j_gene: TRBJ2-7
CDR3nt: TGTGCCAGCAGCCCCCGATCCAGCCTGGGGGGCTCCTACGAGCAGTACTTC
CDR3aa: CASSPRSSLGGSYEQYF

v_gene: TRBV9
abundance: many
d_gene: -
j_gene: TRBJ1-1
CDR3nt: TGTGCCAGCTCGCCCGGGGTGAACACTGAAGCTTTCTTT
CDR3aa: CASSPGVNTEAFF

v_gene: TRBV9
abundance: few
d_gene: -
j_gene: TRBJ1-1
CDR3nt: TGTGCCAGCAGCGCCGGACGAGGGGCCACTGAAGCTTTCTTT
CDR3aa: CASSAGRGATEAFF

v_gene: TRBV27
abundance: many
d_gene: -
j_gene: TRBJ2-5
CDR3nt: TGTGCCAGCAGCGGGGTGGGGGAGACCCAGTACTTC
CDR3aa: CASSGVGETQYF

v_gene: TRBV9
abundance: -
d_gene: -
j_gene: TRBJ2-3
CDR3nt: TGTGCCAGCAGCGTAGGTGGGGAGTGGGTCACAGATACGCAGTATTTT
CDR3aa: CASSVGGEWVTDTQYF

v_gene: TRBV9
abundance: many
d_gene: TRBD1
j_gene: TRBJ2-3
CDR3nt: TGTGCCAGCAGCTCACAGGGGGCTCTGGCGGATACGCAGTATTTT
CDR3aa: CASSSQGALADTQYF